This entry lists 19 T cell receptor beta chains sequenced from one sample in a study of monozygotic twins with inflammatory bowel disease. Reanalyzing the 5' RACE reads, TCRdb keeps one entry per CDR3 protein, without DNA. This sample's clone table lists about 350,000 distinct CDR3 sequences. Sequencing was performed on blood. The receptor set was obtained from a human donor with ulcerative colitis or Crohn's disease, or a healthy co-twin of an affected twin (not recorded which).

CDR3 loop: CASTDGSYEQYF. This chain uses TRBV27 with TRBJ2-7. The germline V gene has CDR1 MNHEY and CDR2 SMNVEV (reference sequence). The CDR3 runs to 12 residues.

This sequence joins TRBV11-2 and TRBJ2-3; checking the TCRdb D call of TRBD1 is not possible without DNA. Germline loops: CDR1 SGHAT, CDR2 FQNNGV. There are 14 residues in the CDR3. CDR3 sequence: CASSPWTGNDTQYF.

The chain is built from TRBV2 and TRBJ2-1; without DNA, the TCRdb call of TRBD1 cannot be checked. Germline V CDR1 and CDR2: SNHLY, FYNNEI. This CDR3 spans 17 amino acids. CDR3 loop: CASSGSVTGMNYNEQFF.

The chain employs TRBV5-1 and TRBJ2-1. Germline-derived CDR1 and CDR2 are SGHRS and YFSETQ. The CDR3 is 16 residues long. CDR3 amino acids: CASSLAGHSSYNEQFF.

CDR3 loop: CASSLGATGSTDTQYF. This chain joins TRBV5-1 and TRBJ2-3. Germline CDR1 is SGHRS and CDR2 is YFSETQ. The CDR3 has 16 residues.

The rearrangement links TRBV2 to TRBJ1-1; TCRdb lists TRBD1, though no DNA is available to test this call. Germline V gene lookup returns CDR1 SNHLY and CDR2 FYNNEI. This CDR3 comprises 14 residues. This CDR3 is CASSDGQVNTEAFF.

The gene calls are TRBV11-2 and TRBJ2-7. CDR3 length: 16 amino acids. The germline V gene has CDR1 SGHAT and CDR2 FQNNGV. CDR3 region: CASSSGEVGHSYEQYF.

The V call is TRBV5-6, the J call TRBJ1-1; the D gene TCRdb calls, TRBD1, cannot be checked with no DNA. Germline CDR1 is SGHDT and CDR2 is YYEEEE. The CDR3 loop spans 16 amino acids. The CDR3 region is CASSLGTGTLGTEAFF.

V usage is TRBV12-3 or TRBV12-4 and J usage is TRBJ1-5; with no DNA, the TCRdb D assignment of TRBD1 cannot be verified. This CDR3 has 16 amino acids. CDR3 sequence: CASSLVGGAGNQPQHF.

The chain is built from TRBV20-1 and TRBJ1-5. The CDR3 is made up of 16 amino acids. Germline V gene sequence: CDR1 DFQATT, CDR2 SNEGSKA (reference sequence). CDR3 residues: CSARDPMDYSNQTQHF.

The rearrangement uses TRBV28 and TRBJ1-4; the TCRdb call, TRBD1, lacks DNA for checking. The CDR3 spans 14 residues. The germline gives CDR1 MDHEN, CDR2 SYDVKM. The CDR3 protein is CASSTGRSARKLFF.

The V gene is TRBV20-1, the J gene TRBJ2-3; the TRBD2 assignment by TCRdb is unverifiable without DNA. The CDR3 spans 14 residues. Germline CDR1 is DFQATT and CDR2 is SNEGSKA (reference sequence). The CDR3: CSAKSGLDPDTQYF.

The rearrangement joins TRBV27 to TRBJ2-1; the TCRdb D gene call, TRBD2, has no DNA to confirm it. Germline loops: CDR1 MNHEY, CDR2 SMNVEV (reference sequence). The CDR3 has 17 residues. CDR3 region: CASSLEPPGLAGGEQFF.

The genes are TRBV10-3 and TRBJ2-7; no DNA is available, so the TRBD1 call from TCRdb remains unchecked. Germline values: CDR1 ENHRY, CDR2 SYGVKD. The CDR3 contains 14 residues. CDR3 sequence reads: CAISEEERGYEQYF.

The CDR3 reads CSVGGGAREAFF. The J gene is TRBJ1-1, the V gene TRBV29-1; TCRdb names TRBD1, which stays unverified in the absence of DNA. CDR3 length equals 12 residues. Germline loops: CDR1 SQVTM, CDR2 ANQGSEA. The full variable domain, with the rest looked up from reference TRBV29-1 and TRBJ1-1, is SAVISQKPSRDICQRGTSLTIQCQVDSQVTMMFWYRQQPGQSLTLIATANQGSEATYESGFVIDKFPISRPNLTFSTLTVSNMSPEDSSIYLCSVGGGAREAFFGQGTRLTVV.

The chain's CDR3 is CASSLIPGSAGYGYTF. The chain employs TRBV5-1 and TRBJ1-2; no DNA is available, so the TRBD1 call from TCRdb remains unchecked. The CDR3 sequence is 16 residues long. Per the germline V gene, CDR1 is SGHRS and CDR2 is YFSETQ.

The V gene is TRBV5-1, the J gene TRBJ1-2. The germline V gene encodes CDR1 SGHRS and CDR2 YFSETQ. The CDR3 extends over 14 amino acids. The CDR3 spells CASSPGGPFGGYTF.

The chain combines TRBV20-1 with TRBJ2-2; TCRdb selects TRBD1, and the lack of DNA leaves this call unchecked. Germline CDR1 reads DFQATT; CDR2 reads SNEGSKA (reference sequence). This CDR3 region has 17 residues. CDR3 sequence: CSANPAGRGRNTGELFF.

The chain combines TRBV6-2 or TRBV6-3 with TRBJ1-1; TCRdb returns TRBD1, unconfirmable since there is no DNA. Germline V gene sequence: CDR1 MNHEY, CDR2 SVGEGT. The CDR3 length is 20 residues. CDR3 amino acids: CASSLRRTGITSSMNTEAFF.